These T cell receptor beta chains were read from a single sample in a study of control samples from healthy donors and cancer patients. This table comes from immunoSEQ multiplex PCR, and its TCRdb copy is limited to in-frame clones, with some not included. The repertoire has 75,000 to 100,000 clones, around 88% of them found once; the top ten carry about 14%. The sample comprised blood. These receptors originate from a man between 25 and 39 years old in good health. Both conserved end residues are part of each CDR3. D genes are given only for firm matches. Size is stated for part of the rows, as once, few or many counts, or as a class when the clone is expanded.

clone_size,j_call,v_call,d_call,cdr3_aa,cdr3_nt
NA,TRBJ2-4,TRBV7-9,NA,CASSTPGAKNIQYF,TGTGCCAGCAGCACCCCAGGGGCCAAAAACATTCAGTACTTC
few,TRBJ2-7,TRBV5-1,NA,CASSSGHEIYEQYF,TGCGCCAGCTCGAGCGGACACGAAATATACGAGCAGTACTTC
NA,TRBJ2-1,TRBV15,NA,CATSSRGGPAYNEQFF,TGTGCCACCAGCAGTAGGGGCGGGCCGGCCTACAATGAGCAGTTCTTC
NA,TRBJ1-1,TRBV19,NA,CASKLEGSVTEAFF,TGTGCCAGTAAACTTGAGGGATCCGTCACTGAAGCTTTCTTT
once,TRBJ2-7,TRBV27,NA,CASSLSSQGLYEQYF,TGTGCCAGCAGTTTATCGAGTCAGGGTTTGTACGAGCAGTACTTC
once,TRBJ2-2,TRBV15,NA,CATSRGWGLTGELFF,TGTGCCACCAGCAGAGGTTGGGGACTCACCGGGGAGCTGTTTTTT
NA,TRBJ2-5,TRBV20-1,TRBD2,CSASKLAGPRTQYF,TGCAGTGCTAGTAAGCTAGCGGGACCACGGACCCAGTACTTC
NA,TRBJ2-2,TRBV29-1,TRBD2,CSVEERTRPGELFF,TGCAGCGTTGAAGAACGGACTAGGCCCGGGGAGCTGTTTTTT
NA,TRBJ2-1,TRBV28,NA,CASSFPRQGLHNEQFF,TGTGCCAGCAGTTTCCCTAGGCAGGGGCTACACAATGAGCAGTTCTTC
NA,TRBJ2-7,TRBV15,NA,CATSLQGGHEQYF,TGTGCCACCAGCCTGCAAGGGGGTCACGAGCAGTACTTC
NA,TRBJ2-7,TRBV11-2,NA,CASSLDSWASSEGRWEQYF,TGTGCCAGCAGCTTAGATTCGTGGGCTAGCAGTGAAGGCCGATGGGAGCAGTACTTC
NA,TRBJ2-7,TRBV5-1,NA,CASSLGTGLGYEQYF,TGCGCCAGCAGCTTGGGCACAGGGCTAGGCTACGAGCAGTACTTC
NA,TRBJ2-2,TRBV7-3,NA,CASSLIAAGELFF,TGTGCCAGCAGCTTAATTGCAGCCGGGGAGCTGTTTTTT
NA,TRBJ1-1,TRBV28,NA,CASSLRRAEAFF,TGTGCCAGCAGTTTACGGAGAGCTGAAGCTTTCTTT
NA,TRBJ1-3,TRBV2,TRBD1,CASRFHGTGNGNTIYF,TGTGCCAGCAGGTTTCACGGGACAGGGAATGGAAACACCATATATTTT
NA,TRBJ2-1,TRBV18,TRBD2,CASSPPGGSSSYNEQFF,TGTGCCAGCTCACCACCGGGGGGGAGCTCATCCTACAATGAGCAGTTCTTC
NA,TRBJ2-5,TRBV29-1,NA,CSVQEETQYF,TGCAGCGTTCAGGAGGAGACCCAGTACTTC
NA,TRBJ2-7,TRBV7-2,NA,CASSLSVQATYEQYF,TGTGCCAGCAGCTTAAGTGTACAGGCCACCTACGAGCAGTACTTC
NA,TRBJ2-3,TRBV5-1,TRBD2,CASNVGLAGMDTQYF,TGCGCCAGCAACGTTGGGCTAGCGGGAATGGATACGCAGTATTTT
NA,TRBJ2-5,TRBV3-1/TRBV3-2,NA,CASSQEVGPNRWETQYF,TGTGCCAGCAGCCAAGAGGTAGGACCAAACCGCTGGGAGACCCAGTACTTC
NA,TRBJ1-5,TRBV25-1,TRBD1,CASSESGTGARQPQHF,TGTGCCAGCAGTGAATCGGGGACAGGGGCGAGACAGCCCCAGCATTTT
NA,TRBJ2-1,TRBV11-3,NA,CASIPGEVGRGRHEQFF,TGTGCCAGCATCCCGGGGGAGGTTGGGCGGGGTAGGCATGAGCAGTTCTTC
NA,TRBJ1-2,TRBV4-1,TRBD1,CASSQGTGANYGYTF,TGCGCCAGCAGCCAAGGGACAGGGGCTAACTATGGCTACACCTTC
NA,TRBJ2-5,TRBV14,TRBD1,CASSQDRKAGGTGETQYF,TGTGCCAGCAGCCAAGATCGTAAGGCAGGGGGAACGGGGGAGACCCAGTACTTC
once,TRBJ2-7,TRBV5-1,TRBD2,CASSLEAGVYEQYF,TGCGCCAGCAGCTTGGAAGCGGGAGTCTACGAGCAGTACTTC
NA,TRBJ1-5,TRBV6-8,NA,CASSYSPEYWGEGSNQPQHF,TGTGCCAGCAGTTACTCGCCTGAGTATTGGGGAGAAGGTAGCAATCAGCCCCAGCATTTT
NA,TRBJ2-6,TRBV14,NA,CASSQGSGANVLTF,TGTGCCAGCAGCCAGGGCTCTGGGGCCAACGTCCTGACTTTC
NA,TRBJ1-1,TRBV2,NA,CASSEQGLNTEAFF,TGTGCCAGCAGTGAACAGGGCTTGAACACTGAAGCTTTCTTT
NA,TRBJ2-1,TRBV3-1/TRBV3-2,NA,CASSPRGSYNEQFF,TGTGCCAGCAGCCCTAGGGGGTCCTACAATGAGCAGTTCTTC
NA,TRBJ2-1,TRBV7-2,NA,CASSLGTSVDEQFF,TGTGCCAGCAGCCTAGGGACTTCAGTCGATGAGCAGTTCTTC
NA,TRBJ2-7,TRBV7-9,TRBD1,CASSPRGQTTEQYF,TGTGCCAGCAGCCCTCGGGGACAGACCACCGAGCAGTACTTC
NA,TRBJ1-5,TRBV6-1,NA,CASSSSNSGQPQHF,TGTGCCAGCAGTTCCTCGAACAGCGGGCAGCCCCAGCATTTT
NA,TRBJ1-2,TRBV27,NA,CASRGTAGNYGYTF,TGTGCCAGCAGAGGCACTGCCGGGAACTATGGCTACACCTTC
NA,TRBJ1-1,TRBV7-2,TRBD1,CASSSAGTDLTEAFF,TGTGCCAGCAGCTCCGCCGGGACAGATCTCACTGAAGCTTTCTTT
NA,TRBJ2-5,TRBV7-9,NA,CASSLVGAGTEEETQYF,TGTGCCAGCAGCTTAGTAGGGGCGGGGACTGAGGAAGAGACCCAGTACTTC
NA,TRBJ1-2,TRBV3-1/TRBV3-2,NA,CASSHQGSDGYTF,TGTGCCAGCAGCCACCAGGGAAGTGATGGCTACACCTTC
NA,TRBJ2-2,TRBV14,NA,CASSQYGPNTGELFF,TGTGCCAGCAGCCAATACGGGCCAAACACCGGGGAGCTGTTTTTT
once,TRBJ1-5,TRBV6-1,TRBD1,CASSEGQISNQPQHF,TGTGCCAGCAGTGAGGGACAGATTAGCAATCAGCCCCAGCATTTT
once,TRBJ2-7,TRBV4-2,NA,CASSQERDFYEQYF,TGTGCCAGCAGCCAAGAACGGGACTTCTACGAGCAGTACTTC
NA,TRBJ2-7,TRBV12-3/TRBV12-4,NA,CASSSGGPYEQYF,TGTGCCAGCAGTTCCGGGGGGCCCTACGAGCAGTACTTC
NA,TRBJ2-7,TRBV9,NA,CASSVDAGSREQYF,TGTGCCAGCAGCGTAGATGCGGGTAGCCGCGAGCAGTACTTC
NA,TRBJ1-6,TRBV7-2,NA,CASSPFNSPLHF,TGTGCCAGCAGCCCTTTCAATTCACCCCTCCACTTT
NA,TRBJ2-3,TRBV19,NA,CASSTSGPLRGTDTQYF,TGTGCCAGTAGTACGTCCGGGCCCCTTCGGGGCACAGATACGCAGTATTTT
NA,TRBJ1-2,TRBV11-2,TRBD1,CASSSIASSGTGGNYGYTF,TGTGCCAGCAGCTCAATAGCGTCGTCTGGGACAGGGGGTAACTATGGCTACACCTTC
few,TRBJ2-7,TRBV5-1,NA,CASSHPGTYEQYF,TGCGCCAGCAGCCACCCGGGGACCTACGAGCAGTACTTC
once,TRBJ2-7,TRBV15,NA,CATSRGSADENEQYF,TGTGCCACCAGCAGAGGGTCCGCCGACGAAAACGAGCAGTACTTC
NA,TRBJ2-7,TRBV27,TRBD1,CASMTDRGYEQYF,TGTGCCAGCATGACAGACAGGGGGTACGAGCAGTACTTC
NA,TRBJ1-1,TRBV7-2,TRBD1,CASSLAGQGGNTEAFF,TGTGCCAGCAGCTTAGCAGGCCAGGGGGGAAACACTGAAGCTTTCTTT
NA,TRBJ2-7,TRBV5-1,NA,CASSLAWGHEQYF,TGCGCCAGCAGCTTGGCCTGGGGCCACGAGCAGTACTTC
once,TRBJ2-1,TRBV5-1,TRBD2,CASSLPPSGRVNEQFF,TGCGCCAGCAGCTTGCCCCCTAGCGGGAGAGTCAATGAGCAGTTCTTC
NA,TRBJ1-4,TRBV19,TRBD1,CASKITGQGDEKLFF,TGTGCCAGTAAAATTACGGGACAGGGAGATGAAAAACTGTTTTTT
NA,TRBJ2-7,TRBV27,TRBD2,CASSLLSAGGGGSYEQYF,TGTGCCAGCAGTTTACTATCCGCGGGGGGGGGCGGGAGCTACGAGCAGTACTTC